The rows below give T cell receptor beta chains drawn from one sample of a study. TCRdb independently ran MiXCR on the 5' RACE reads; one entry per CDR3 protein. This sample yields tens of thousands of distinct CDR3 sequences, of which approximately 17% are seen a single time; 2.5% to 3.5% belongs to the top ten. Source material: naive CD4+ T cells sorted from a lymph node. Receptor source: a female donor with breast cancer. Both conserved end residues are part of each CDR3. A D gene is named only where the DNA matches it firmly. Clone size is given for some rows only: seen once, a few or many times, or a class if the clone is expanded.

clone size,D gene,J gene,V gene,CDR3 protein,CDR3 DNA
few,TRBD2,TRBJ2-3,TRBV4-1,CASSQVLELAGVPDTQYF,TGCGCCAGCAGCCAAGTACTTGAGCTAGCGGGAGTTCCGGATACGCAGTATTTT
-,-,TRBJ2-7,TRBV5-1,CASSPDGTYEQYF,TGCGCCAGCAGCCCCGACGGGACATACGAGCAGTACTTC
many,-,TRBJ1-2,TRBV20-1,CSASAAYNYGYTF,TGCAGTGCTAGTGCAGCGTACAACTATGGCTACACCTTC
few,-,TRBJ1-2,TRBV9,CASSPRGQTGYGYTF,TGTGCCAGCAGCCCGCGGGGCCAGACAGGTTATGGCTACACCTTC
-,-,TRBJ1-2,TRBV4-1,CASSQSQVEPYGYTF,TGCGCCAGCAGCCAATCACAGGTCGAACCCTATGGCTACACCTTC
-,TRBD1,TRBJ2-1,TRBV29-1,CSGGDRDNEQFF,TGCAGCGGAGGGGACAGGGACAATGAGCAGTTCTTC
many,-,TRBJ2-5,TRBV5-6,CASSFSPGLQPGTQYF,TGTGCCAGCAGCTTTTCGCCGGGACTCCAACCAGGGACCCAGTACTTC
few,-,TRBJ1-4,TRBV2,CASSVGTNEKLFF,TGTGCCAGCAGTGTTGGAACTAATGAAAAACTGTTTTTT
many,TRBD2,TRBJ2-5,TRBV27,CASSFQTSGVETQYF,TGTGCCAGCAGTTTCCAGACTAGCGGGGTGGAGACCCAGTACTTC
few,-,TRBJ2-5,TRBV7-3,CASSLRAMGAGGETQYF,TGTGCCAGCAGCTTAAGGGCCATGGGGGCCGGAGGGGAGACCCAGTACTTC
few,-,TRBJ2-7,TRBV7-9,CASSFEPYEQYF,TGTGCCAGCAGCTTCGAGCCGTACGAGCAGTACTTC
many,TRBD2,TRBJ2-3,TRBV20-1,CSAPAGGSTDTQYF,TGCAGTGCCCCCGCGGGGGGTAGCACAGATACGCAGTATTTT
-,-,TRBJ1-1,TRBV24-1,CATSDRSETEAFF,TGTGCCACCAGCGACAGGTCGGAGACTGAAGCTTTCTTT
few,-,TRBJ2-3,TRBV20-1,CSAGSGTPGTDTQYF,TGCAGTGCTGGATCCGGGACACCAGGAACAGATACGCAGTATTTT
many,-,TRBJ2-3,TRBV29-1,CSGFTGPAVTDTQYF,TGCAGCGGCTTCACGGGTCCTGCTGTTACAGATACGCAGTATTTT
-,-,TRBJ2-1,TRBV7-2,CASSLGRYNEQFF,TGTGCCAGCAGCTTAGGGCGATACAATGAGCAGTTCTTC
many,-,TRBJ1-1,TRBV6-5,CASRRGWDAAFF,TGTGCCAGCAGGAGGGGGTGGGACGCAGCTTTCTTT
few,TRBD2,TRBJ2-5,TRBV9,CASSVGASGVRETQYF,TGTGCCAGCAGCGTAGGGGCTAGCGGGGTACGAGAGACCCAGTACTTC
many,-,TRBJ1-1,TRBV25-1,CASSGRFMNTEAFF,TGTGCCAGCAGTGGTAGATTTATGAACACTGAAGCTTTCTTT
-,TRBD2,TRBJ2-3,TRBV20-1,CSARPRTSGRADTQYF,TGCAGTGCTAGACCTCGGACTAGCGGGAGAGCAGATACGCAGTATTTT
medium-sized,-,TRBJ2-2,TRBV20-1,CSAIPPGSSGELFF,TGCAGTGCTATCCCTCCAGGTAGCAGCGGGGAGCTGTTTTTT
once,TRBD2,TRBJ2-3,TRBV7-9,CASSPGLAIDAQYF,TGTGCCAGCAGCCCGGGACTAGCGATAGATGCGCAGTACTTT
-,TRBD1,TRBJ1-2,TRBV4-1,CASSRKTGGSGGYTF,TGCGCCAGCAGCCGCAAGACAGGGGGATCGGGTGGCTACACCTTC
many,-,TRBJ2-5,TRBV6-5,CASSGPRRAGEGETQYF,TGTGCCAGCAGTGGACCGCGGCGGGCAGGGGAGGGCGAGACCCAGTACTTC
-,TRBD1,TRBJ2-7,TRBV7-8,CASGLAGQGARQYF,TGTGCCAGCGGCTTAGCGGGACAGGGGGCGCGACAGTACTTC
-,-,TRBJ1-2,TRBV11-2,CASSLDNRYHGYTF,TGTGCCAGCAGCTTAGATAACAGATATCATGGCTACACCTTC
-,TRBD2,TRBJ2-1,TRBV7-2,CASGPGASGIRSSYNEQFF,TGTGCCAGCGGCCCCGGTGCTAGCGGGATTCGGAGCTCCTACAATGAGCAGTTCTTC
many,TRBD1,TRBJ2-1,TRBV6-2/TRBV6-3,CASSLGTGAFNEQFF,TGTGCCAGCAGTTTAGGAACAGGGGCCTTCAATGAGCAGTTCTTC
-,TRBD1,TRBJ1-1,TRBV6-5,CASSTTGGGEAKAFF,TGTGCCAGCAGTACGACAGGGGGCGGGGAGGCTAAAGCTTTCTTT
-,-,TRBJ1-1,TRBV28,CASSFEGTEAFF,TGTGCCAGCAGTTTTGAGGGCACTGAAGCTTTCTTT
many,-,TRBJ2-7,TRBV7-3,CASSLTLLTEQYF,TGTGCCAGCAGCTTAACCTTATTGACAGAGCAGTACTTC
few,-,TRBJ2-3,TRBV7-2,CASSIDRHGGTAQYF,TGTGCCAGCAGCATCGACAGACATGGGGGCACCGCGCAGTATTTT
-,TRBD1,TRBJ2-7,TRBV27,CASSKDRGSYEQYF,TGTGCCAGCAGCAAGGACAGGGGCTCCTACGAGCAGTACTTC
many,-,TRBJ1-2,TRBV7-9,CASSLPMLGYTF,TGTGCCAGCAGCTTGCCGATGCTGGGCTACACCTTC
few,-,TRBJ1-1,TRBV7-9,CASSLEGWVGEAFF,TGTGCCAGCAGCTTAGAGGGCTGGGTCGGAGAAGCTTTCTTT
many,TRBD2,TRBJ2-5,TRBV20-1,CSARAQREGETQYF,TGCAGTGCTAGGGCCCAGCGGGAAGGTGAGACCCAGTACTTC
-,-,TRBJ2-3,TRBV20-1,CSAGGADQADTQYF,TGCAGTGCTGGAGGGGCGGACCAAGCAGATACGCAGTATTTT
many,-,TRBJ1-2,TRBV28,CASSSGTRGYTF,TGTGCCAGCAGTTCGGGGACACGGGGCTACACCTTC
many,-,TRBJ2-1,TRBV4-3,CASSHLGGGDEQFF,TGCGCCAGCAGCCATCTAGGAGGGGGTGATGAGCAGTTCTTC
medium-sized,-,TRBJ1-2,TRBV7-2,CASSRQARQSPGYTF,TGTGCCAGCAGCCGCCAGGCTCGACAATCCCCTGGCTACACCTTC
-,-,TRBJ2-3,TRBV5-1,CASSLALTYQDTQYF,TGCGCCAGCAGCTTGGCCCTGACTTACCAGGATACGCAGTACTTT
-,TRBD1,TRBJ1-6,TRBV20-1,CSAQLGQGSSPLHF,TGCAGTGCTCAACTCGGACAGGGAAGTTCACCCCTCCACTTT
few,-,TRBJ2-1,TRBV7-3,CASSLTGRVSEQFF,TGTGCCAGCAGCTTAACGGGGCGGGTCTCTGAGCAGTTCTTC
few,-,TRBJ1-2,TRBV5-1,CASSLEGLYGYTF,TGCGCCAGCAGCTTGGAGGGGTTATATGGCTACACCTTC
many,TRBD1,TRBJ1-1,TRBV29-1,CSVSGDRSGNTEAFF,TGCAGCGTCAGCGGGGACAGGAGCGGGAACACTGAAGCTTTCTTT
-,TRBD1,TRBJ1-2,TRBV5-1,CASSPGTVYGYTF,TGCGCCAGCAGCCCGGGGACAGTCTATGGCTACACCTTC
many,-,TRBJ2-2,TRBV7-2,CASSLYWGSNTGELFF,TGTGCCAGCAGCTTATATTGGGGATCGAACACCGGGGAGCTGTTTTTT
many,TRBD2,TRBJ2-1,TRBV20-1,CSARVAGVDAEQFF,TGCAGTGCTAGAGTAGCGGGAGTGGACGCTGAGCAGTTCTTC
few,-,TRBJ1-1,TRBV10-2,CASGTGRMNTEAFF,TGCGCCAGCGGGACGGGACGTATGAACACTGAAGCTTTCTTT
few,-,TRBJ1-2,TRBV5-6,CASSPEDGYGYTF,TGTGCCAGCAGCCCTGAGGACGGCTATGGCTACACCTTC
few,-,TRBJ1-1,TRBV5-1,CASSYLTGATEAFF,TGCGCCAGCAGCTATCTAACAGGAGCTACTGAAGCTTTCTTT
-,-,TRBJ2-7,TRBV27,CASRLKASSSYEQYF,TGTGCCAGCAGACTCAAGGCTTCCAGCTCCTACGAGCAGTACTTC